This TCR beta chain was observed in a study of shared clonotypes between healthy human individuals. Bulk PBMC genomic DNA spanned ten immunoSEQ deep plates. Generated by immunoSEQ multiplex PCR, the TCRdb table keeps only in-frame clones and is missing some. The table includes fewer than 650,000 clones, around 77% detected once. Extraction of genomic DNA in unsorted samples used about 90 million PBMCs. Trimming pared 0 bases from V and 4 bases from J, leaving 9 bases between. CDR3 length: 13 amino acids. The germline V gene has CDR1 GTSNPN and CDR2 SVGIG (reference sequence). The chain recombines TRBV30 with TRBJ1-2, with a possible D match to TRBD1 (5 bases). The sequencing sample was made of PBMCs. The receptor was isolated from a woman aged 40-49 years in good health. Some clones in this sample may be carry-over from other donors' samples. The DNA of the CDR3 is TGTGCCTGGAGTGTCATCACAGGCTATGGCTACACCTTC. Residues: CAWSVITGYGYTF. The complete variable domain, with remaining parts taken from reference TRBV30 and TRBJ1-2, reads SQTIHQWPATLVQPVGSPLSLECTVEGTSNPNLYWYRQAAGRGLQLLFYSVGIGQISSEVPQNLSASRPQDRQFILSSKKLLLSDSGFYLCAWSVITGYGYTFGSGTRLTVV.